This T cell receptor beta chain appears in the sequencing data of a study of T cell responses to AZD1222 COVID-19 vaccine. Study in general: Second-dose timings of about 4 or about 12 weeks were pooled.

Germline CDR1 reads SQVTM; CDR2 reads ANQGSEA. V was shortened by 5 bases and J by 3 bases, with 5 bases between the two germline ends. The length of the CDR3 is 10 residues. A note on this clone: Its antigen is unidentified. This sample includes further DNA sequences coding for the same CDR3.

The assay was immunoSEQ multiplex PCR, and TCRdb's table has in-frame clones only and misses some. This sample carries under 140,000 clones, 85% to 95% of them seen once, and the ten largest clones take roughly 7.8%. Overall study findings and caveats: Targets within unmutated variant regions were reportedly found for nearly half of spike-specific TCRs. Without day 14 samples, only post-peak T cell repertoires were studied.

Sequenced material: peripheral blood, taken on day 0 of AZD1222 vaccination. J is TRBJ2-7 and V is TRBV29-1; D gene ambiguous. The TCR was taken from an adult in good health. CDR3 in DNA: TGCAGCGTTCGAGACTACGAGCAGTACTTC. This translates into CSVRDYEQYF.